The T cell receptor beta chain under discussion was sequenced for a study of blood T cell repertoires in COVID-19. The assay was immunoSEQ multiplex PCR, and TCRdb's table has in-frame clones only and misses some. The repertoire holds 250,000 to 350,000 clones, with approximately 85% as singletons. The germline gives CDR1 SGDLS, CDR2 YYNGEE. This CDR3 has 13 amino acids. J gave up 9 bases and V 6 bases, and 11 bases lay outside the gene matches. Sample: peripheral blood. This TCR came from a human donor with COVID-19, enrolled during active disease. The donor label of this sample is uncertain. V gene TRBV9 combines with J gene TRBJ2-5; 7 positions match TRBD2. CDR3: CASTLDPAGAQYF. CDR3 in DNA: TGTGCCAGCACCCTAGACCCGGCGGGGGCCCAGTACTTC. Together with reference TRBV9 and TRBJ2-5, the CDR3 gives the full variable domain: DSGVTQTPKHLITATGQRVTLRCSPRSGDLSVYWYQQSLDQGLQFLIQYYNGEERAKGNILERFSAQQFPDLHSELNLSSLELGDSALYFCASTLDPAGAQYFGPGTRLLVL.